Listed below are T cell receptor beta chains from one sample, sequenced in a study of T-cell memory formation after mild COVID-19. Each CDR3 protein gets one entry after TCRdb re-called the 5' RACE reads with MiXCR. The sample holds roughly 400,000 distinct CDR3 sequences; roughly 15% are singletons and the top ten take 20% to 25%. Input material: PBMCs or a T cell subset sorted from them (not recorded which). Receptors originate from a man aged 18 to 29 who had mild COVID-19 (a few samples of this study predate the infection). Cell type and time point are not known. Each CDR3 is given with its conserved first and last residue. Each record gives: J gene, D gene, clone size, V gene, CDR3 DNA, CDR3 protein. A D gene is named only where the DNA matches it firmly. Clone size is not always given. Where it is, it says once, few, many or a class for expanded clones.

TRBJ2-7	-	few	TRBV4-1	TGCGCCAGCAGCCAAGCCCGGTCCCCGGACGAGCAGTACTTC	CASSQARSPDEQYF
TRBJ1-4	-	once	TRBV5-4	TGTGCCAGCAGCTTGCAGGACGAGATTAATGAAAAACTGTTTTTT	CASSLQDEINEKLFF
TRBJ1-1	TRBD1	few	TRBV19	TGTGCCAGTAGTTACGGGACAGGGCTGAACACTGAAGCTTTCTTT	CASSYGTGLNTEAFF
TRBJ2-1	-	few	TRBV6-5	TGTGCCAGCAGTAGATCGGGACGTGTCAATGAGCAGTTCTTC	CASSRSGRVNEQFF
TRBJ2-4	-	few	TRBV20-1	TGCAGTGCTAGAGACCCCTACGGGGGTGACATTCAGTACTTC	CSARDPYGGDIQYF
TRBJ1-4	TRBD1	-	TRBV2	TGTGCCAGCAGTATGGAGGGACAGCTTAATGAAAAACTGTTTTTT	CASSMEGQLNEKLFF
TRBJ2-7	-	-	TRBV6-6	TGTGCCAGCAGTTACTCGCAGGATTCCTACGAGCAGTACTTC	CASSYSQDSYEQYF
TRBJ2-2	-	-	TRBV11-3	TGTGCCGATCTCCCGGACACCCGGGAGCTGTTTTTT	CADLPDTRELFF
TRBJ1-2	TRBD1	-	TRBV7-2	TGTGCCAGCAGCTACGTGGAGGGGGCTTATGGCTACACCTTC	CASSYVEGAYGYTF
TRBJ1-5	-	-	TRBV6-5	TGTGCCAGCAGTTACCCTCCCCACGAGCCCCACAATCAGCCCCAGCATTTT	CASSYPPHEPHNQPQHF
TRBJ2-1	-	-	TRBV4-1	TGCGCCAGCAGAGCCCGGGACTCTTACAATGAGCAGTTCTTC	CASRARDSYNEQFF
TRBJ1-2	-	few	TRBV30	TGTGCCTGGAGTGTACAGGGTGGCTACACCTTC	CAWSVQGGYTF
TRBJ2-1	-	few	TRBV9	TGTGCCAGCAGCGTAGTTTCGGGGGATTCGGATGAGCAGTTCTTC	CASSVVSGDSDEQFF
TRBJ2-2	-	-	TRBV6-2/TRBV6-3	TGTGCCAGCAGTGCTAACACCGGGGAGCTGTTTTTT	CASSANTGELFF
TRBJ2-1	-	-	TRBV6-5	TGTGCCAGCAGTTACTCGATACAGAGGAGGTACAATGAGCAGTTCTTC	CASSYSIQRRYNEQFF
TRBJ2-1	-	once	TRBV11-2	TGTGCCAGCAGCGCCCAGGCGGAGCAGTTCTTC	CASSAQAEQFF
TRBJ2-2	TRBD1	-	TRBV5-1	TGCGCCAGCAGCCAGGACAGGGCGAGCACCGGGGAGCTGTTTTTT	CASSQDRASTGELFF
TRBJ2-5	-	-	TRBV3-1	TGTGCCAGCAGCCAAGGATCCGGCCCTCAGGGGACCCAGTACTTC	CASSQGSGPQGTQYF
TRBJ2-7	-	few	TRBV5-1	TGCGCCAGCAGCTTGGGGACTGTACCTCCCTCCTACGAGCAGTACTTC	CASSLGTVPPSYEQYF
TRBJ2-3	TRBD2	many	TRBV3-1	TGTGCCAGCAGCCAAGATCCCGGGGGGGCCCGCAATACGCAGTATTTT	CASSQDPGGARNTQYF
TRBJ2-2	TRBD2	few	TRBV9	TGTGCCAGCAGCGTAGTCCAGCGGGGGTTTTCGAACACCGGGGAGCTGTTTTTT	CASSVVQRGFSNTGELFF